The T cell receptor beta chain under discussion was sequenced for a study of vaccination effects on CD4 cells after COVID-19. Here immunoSEQ multiplex PCR was the method, and the copy in TCRdb shows in-frame clones only, minus some. The sample shows tens of thousands of clones, 65% to 85% of them seen only once. V shed 2 bases and J shed 6 bases, with 10 bases lying between them. Germline V gives CDR1 LGHDT, CDR2 YNNKEL (reference sequence). This CDR3 has 13 amino acids. Comment on this clone: What it binds is unknown.

The ViraFEST assay expanded antigen-specific CD4+ T cells with viral peptide pools before sequencing. It was after more than nine days of culture that CD4+ T cells were isolated. The vaccine recipients had no prior SARS-CoV-2 infection, with negative nucleocapsid antibodies. V and J are TRBV3-1 (or the pseudogene TRBV3-2) and TRBJ2-5; D possibly matches TRBD1 or TRBD2 (5 bases each). The TCR sequence derives from a human donor who received a COVID-19 vaccine. The source was CD4+ T cells from PBMCs cultured with HCoV-NL63 spike peptides, collected before COVID-19 vaccination. CDR3 amino acids: CASSQYGAKTQYF. CDR3 coding DNA: TGTGCCAGCAGCCAATACGGGGCGAAGACCCAGTACTTC.